This entry describes one T cell receptor beta chain. Its antigen is not identified. The sample's time point: week 23, last vaccination. All doses held 300 ug of mutant IDH1 20-mer peptide, with topical imiquimod. The CDR3 length is 15 residues. V lost 3 bases, J lost 0 bases, and 6 bases stayed unmatched. Germline CDR1 and CDR2: GTSNPN and SVGIG (reference sequence). This table comes from immunoSEQ multiplex PCR, and its TCRdb copy is limited to in-frame clones, with some not included. The data hold tens of thousands of clones, with about 85% observed a single time. The data derive from a study of a mutant IDH1 vaccine in newly diagnosed glioma. Study-wide background: Most had both radiotherapy and temozolomide beforehand; others had only one.

Sequencing used PBMCs, obtained from a glioma patient whose treatment included an IDH1 peptide vaccine. The V call is TRBV30, the J call TRBJ2-7, with TRBD1 identical over 9 bases. This TCR was sampled from a man in his thirties or forties with glioma. Written as DNA, the CDR3 is TGTGCCTGGAGCCCCGGGACAGGGAGCTCCTACGAGCAGTACTTC. It encodes CAWSPGTGSSYEQYF.